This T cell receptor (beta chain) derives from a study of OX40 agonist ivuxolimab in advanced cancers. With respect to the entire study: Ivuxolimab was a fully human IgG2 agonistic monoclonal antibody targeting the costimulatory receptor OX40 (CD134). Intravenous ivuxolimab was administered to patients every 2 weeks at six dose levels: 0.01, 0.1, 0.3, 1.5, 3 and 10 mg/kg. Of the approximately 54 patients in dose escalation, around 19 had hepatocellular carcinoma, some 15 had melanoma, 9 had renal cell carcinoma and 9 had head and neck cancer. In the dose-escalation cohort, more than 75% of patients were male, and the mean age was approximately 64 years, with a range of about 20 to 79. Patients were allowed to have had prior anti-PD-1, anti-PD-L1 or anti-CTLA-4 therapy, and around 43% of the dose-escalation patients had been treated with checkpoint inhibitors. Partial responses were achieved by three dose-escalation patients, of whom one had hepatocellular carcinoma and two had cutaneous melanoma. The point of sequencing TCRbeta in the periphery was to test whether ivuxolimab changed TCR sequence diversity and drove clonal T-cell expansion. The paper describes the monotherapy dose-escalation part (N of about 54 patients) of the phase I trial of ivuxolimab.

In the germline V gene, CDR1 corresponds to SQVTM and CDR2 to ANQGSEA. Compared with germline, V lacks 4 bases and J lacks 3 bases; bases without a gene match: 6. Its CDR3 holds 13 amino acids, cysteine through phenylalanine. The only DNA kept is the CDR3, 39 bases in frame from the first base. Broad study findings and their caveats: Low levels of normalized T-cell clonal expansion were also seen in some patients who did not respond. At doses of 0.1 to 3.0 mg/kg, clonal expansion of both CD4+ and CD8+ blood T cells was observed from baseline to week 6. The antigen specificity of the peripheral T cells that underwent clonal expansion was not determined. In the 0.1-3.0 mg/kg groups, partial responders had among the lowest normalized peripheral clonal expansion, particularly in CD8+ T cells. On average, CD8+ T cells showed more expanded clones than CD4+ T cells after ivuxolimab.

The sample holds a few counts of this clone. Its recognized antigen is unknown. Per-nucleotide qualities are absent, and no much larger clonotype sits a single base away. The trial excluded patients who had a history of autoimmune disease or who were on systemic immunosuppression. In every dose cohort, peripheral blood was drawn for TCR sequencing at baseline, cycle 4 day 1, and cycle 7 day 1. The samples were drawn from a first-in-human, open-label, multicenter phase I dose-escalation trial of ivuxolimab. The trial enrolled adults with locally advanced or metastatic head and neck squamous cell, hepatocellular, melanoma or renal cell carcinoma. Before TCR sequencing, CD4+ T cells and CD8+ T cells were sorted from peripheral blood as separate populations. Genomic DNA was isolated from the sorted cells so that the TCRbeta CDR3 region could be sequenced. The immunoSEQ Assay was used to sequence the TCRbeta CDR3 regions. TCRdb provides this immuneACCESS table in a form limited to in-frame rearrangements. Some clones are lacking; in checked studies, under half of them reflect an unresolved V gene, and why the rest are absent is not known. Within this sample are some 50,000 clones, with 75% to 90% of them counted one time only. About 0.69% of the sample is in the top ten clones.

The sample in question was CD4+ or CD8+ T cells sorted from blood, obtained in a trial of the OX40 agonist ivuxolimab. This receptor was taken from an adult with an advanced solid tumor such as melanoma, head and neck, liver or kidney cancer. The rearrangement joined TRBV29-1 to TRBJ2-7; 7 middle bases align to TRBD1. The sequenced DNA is TGCAGCGTTGGAGGGACAGCGCGCTACGAGCAGTACTTC. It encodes CSVGGTARYEQYF.